These 27 T cell receptor beta chains came from one sample sequenced in a study of shared clonotypes between healthy human individuals. Cells designated naive CD8 were CD45RO-negative and were positively selected for CCR7, with terminally differentiated effector memory CD45RA+ cells excluded. Sequencing used immunoSEQ multiplex PCR; TCRdb keeps in-frame clones, though not all of them. The sample includes millions of clones, about 92% of them seen just once. Source material: naive CD8+ T cells from PBMCs. Receptors were obtained from a man aged 18-30 years in good health. Some clones in this sample may be carry-over from other donors' samples.

The rearrangement uses TRBV12-5 and TRBJ2-1; D gene unclear. V was trimmed by 3 bases and J by 5 bases, leaving 5 bases between them. Germline V CDR1 and CDR2: LGHNT, FRNRAP. The CDR3 consists of 12 residues. CDR3: CASGFPNNEQFF. Here the CDR3 DNA reads TGTGCTAGTGGTTTCCCTAACAATGAGCAGTTCTTC.

This chain uses TRBV11-3 with TRBJ2-7; no clear D. This CDR3 has 14 amino acids. Trimming took off 0 bases at V and 1 base at J, with 7 bases between the two ends. The germline V gene has CDR1 SGHNT and CDR2 YENEEA. This CDR3 reads CASSLDVRSYEQYF. Written as DNA, the CDR3 is TGTGCCAGCAGCTTAGATGTCAGATCCTACGAGCAGTACTTC.

The chain is built from TRBV2 and TRBJ2-5, with D perhaps TRBD2 (5 bases). Germline CDR1 reads SNHLY; CDR2 reads FYNNEI. The CDR3 contains 16 residues. Trimming removed 1 base at V and 4 bases at J, with 16 bases between. The CDR3 DNA is TGTGCCAGCAGTGAAGGTGGAGGTCTCCGGGGAGAGACCCAGTACTTC. Translating it yields CASSEGGGLRGETQYF.

A single count supports this clone. The V and J genes are TRBV2 and TRBJ2-5, with 10 nucleotides matching TRBD2. CDR3 size: 15 residues. The J segment lost 1 base and the V segment lost 6 bases, leaving 5 bases of the junction unmatched. Germline V gene lookup returns CDR1 SNHLY and CDR2 FYNNEI. The DNA of the CDR3 is TGTGCCAGCAGCTCTGGACTAGCGGCCCAAGAGACCCAGTACTTC. Its translation: CASSSGLAAQETQYF. The full variable domain, completed using reference TRBV2 and TRBJ2-5, is EPEVTQTPSHQVTQMGQEVILRCVPISNHLYFYWYRQILGQKVEFLVSFYNNEISEKSEIFDDQFSVERPDGSNFTLKIRSTKLEDSAMYFCASSSGLAAQETQYFGPGTRLLVL.

The chain recombines TRBV7-8 with TRBJ2-1, with 7 bases that match TRBD2. This CDR3 contains 15 residues. V was pared by 5 bases and J by 4 bases, with 8 bases of the junction left unmatched. Germline V lookup: CDR1 SGHVS, CDR2 FQNEAQ. The CDR3 sequence is CASSTAGGGYNEQFF. As DNA, the CDR3 is TGTGCCAGCAGCACAGCGGGCGGGGGTTACAATGAGCAGTTCTTC.

This chain uses TRBV4-1 with TRBJ2-3; either TRBD1 or TRBD2 may fit D (5 bases each). In germline, CDR1 is MGHRA, CDR2 YSYEKL. Trimming pared 0 bases from V and 2 bases from J, leaving 9 bases between. This CDR3 region has 15 residues. The CDR3 sequence is CASSQEPGHTDTQYF. CDR3 bases: TGCGCCAGCAGCCAAGAGCCGGGGCACACAGATACGCAGTATTTT.

About this clone itself: Different DNA sequences within this sample yield the same CDR3. This rearrangement joins TRBV18 to TRBJ2-1, with 14 bases lining up with TRBD2. The CDR3 runs to 18 residues. The ends lost 0 bases at V and 2 bases at J; junction bases unmatched: 3. Germline V gives CDR1 KGHSH, CDR2 LQKENI. CDR3: CASSPPGLAGDAYNEQFF. The CDR3 region has the DNA TGTGCCAGCTCACCACCGGGACTAGCGGGAGACGCCTACAATGAGCAGTTCTTC.

The chain combines TRBV5-6 with TRBJ2-2; D ambiguous. CDR3 size: 14 residues. The germline CDR1 and CDR2 sequences are SGHDT and YYEEEE. V lost 5 bases to trimming and J lost 2 bases, with 10 bases between them. CDR3 region: CASSRPGNTGELFF. The CDR3 DNA is TGTGCCAGCAGTCGGCCGGGTAACACCGGGGAGCTGTTTTTT. The variable domain in full, completed from reference TRBV5-6 and TRBJ2-2, reads DAGVTQSPTHLIKTRGQQVTLRCSPKSGHDTVSWYQQALGQGPQFIFQYYEEEERQRGNFPDRFSGHQFPNYSSELNVNALLLGDSALYLCASSRPGNTGELFFGEGSRLTVL.

The chain employs TRBV7-2 and TRBJ1-1; D perhaps matches TRBD1 (5 bases). Trimming cost V 3 bases and J 0 bases, with 8 bases left between them. Germline loops: CDR1 SGHTA, CDR2 FQGNSA. The CDR3 contains 14 residues. In DNA form, the CDR3 reads TGTGCCAGCAGCTTGACAGAGATGAACACTGAAGCTTTCTTT. As protein: CASSLTEMNTEAFF.

The V and J genes are TRBV7-3 and TRBJ1-3; TRBD1 matches at 9 bases. Looked up from germline, CDR1 is SGHTA and CDR2 is FQGTGA. Losses at the gene ends were 4 bases for V and 2 bases for J; bases not matched to a gene: 3. The CDR3 runs to 15 residues. The CDR3 sequence: CASSWGTGTGNTIYF. In DNA, the CDR3 is TGTGCCAGCAGCTGGGGGACAGGGACTGGAAACACCATATATTTT.

The chain recombines TRBV5-7 with TRBJ2-2, with a weak D call TRBD1 (5 bases). TRBV5-7 is annotated as an ORF whose role is uncertain. V lost 1 base, J lost 6 bases, and 10 bases lay in between. CDR3 length equals 14 residues. This CDR3 is CASSLSRAAGELFF. In DNA, the CDR3 is TGTGCCAGCAGCTTGTCCAGGGCGGCCGGGGAGCTGTTTTTT.

The rearrangement links TRBV13 to TRBJ2-7, with a tentative D call TRBD2 (6 bases). Germline CDR1 and CDR2: PRHDT and FYEKMQ (reference sequence). Deletions cut 0 bases from V and 11 bases from J, with 14 bases between. This CDR3 contains 13 residues. The CDR3 region has the DNA TGTGCCAGCAGCTTAGGCCGAGGAGGGGAGGAGTACTTC. Protein sequence: CASSLGRGGEEYF.

The sample holds one count of this clone. The chain combines TRBV4-2 with TRBJ2-3; D might be TRBD1 or TRBD2, each matching 5 bases. Trimming stripped 2 bases from V and 1 base from J, with 19 bases between. Germline CDR1 reads LGHNA; CDR2 reads YNFKEQ. The CDR3 length is 18 residues. The CDR3 sequence is CASSQTSWTGRGTDTQYF. CDR3 nucleotides: TGTGCCAGCAGCCAAACCTCGTGGACGGGACGGGGCACAGATACGCAGTATTTT.

The chain is built from TRBV5-6 and TRBJ2-1; D gene unclear. Germline loops: CDR1 SGHDT, CDR2 YYEEEE. Trimming pared 1 base from V and 5 bases from J, leaving 10 bases between. There are 14 residues in the CDR3. In DNA form, the CDR3 reads TGTGCCAGCAGCTTGTGGGTGGCCCACAATGAGCAGTTCTTC. Translation gives CASSLWVAHNEQFF.

J is TRBJ2-5 and V is TRBV29-1; D is perhaps TRBD2 (6 bases). The CDR3 is 10 residues long. Between the trimmed V and J ends, which lost 7 bases and 11 bases, there was a span of 14 bases. CDR1 SQVTM and CDR2 ANQGSEA come from the germline V gene. The CDR3 coding sequence is TGCAGCGCCGGAGGGCAAGAGCAGTACTTC. It translates to CSAGGQEQYF.

The chain uses TRBV7-3 and TRBJ2-1, with D unresolved. Germline V gene lookup returns CDR1 SGHTA and CDR2 FQGTGA. The length of the CDR3 is 16 residues. Deletions cut 2 bases from V and 0 bases from J, with 11 bases between. CDR3 sequence (DNA): TGTGCCAGCAGCTTAGGTGTTGTTAGCTCCTACAATGAGCAGTTCTTC. Its translation: CASSLGVVSSYNEQFF.

The chain combines TRBV6-5 with TRBJ2-1, with 9 nucleotides matching TRBD2. The CDR3 loop spans 15 amino acids. Germline assignment: CDR1 MNHEY and CDR2 SVGAGI. With V trimmed by 5 bases and J by 5 bases, 7 bases remained unmatched. CDR3 region: CASSPSGTYNNEQFF. The DNA for the CDR3 is TGTGCCAGCAGTCCTAGCGGGACTTACAACAATGAGCAGTTCTTC.

The genes are TRBV5-4 and TRBJ1-1; TRBD1 matches at 8 bases. V lost 4 bases and J lost 3; bases outside the gene matches: 5. This CDR3 is built from 14 residues. The germline V gene encodes CDR1 SGHNT and CDR2 YYREEE (reference sequence). The CDR3 nucleotides are TGTGCCAGCAGCGTCCAGGGGGCGGACACTGAAGCTTTCTTT. Protein sequence: CASSVQGADTEAFF.

This rearrangement joins TRBV5-1 to TRBJ2-1, with D perhaps matching TRBD1 (6 bases). The V gene lost 2 bases and the J gene lost 4 bases, with 22 bases spanning the gap. CDR1 and CDR2 from the germline V gene are SGHRS and YFSETQ. This CDR3 comprises 18 residues. The CDR3 here is CASSLVRQDNTRYNEQFF. In DNA, the CDR3 is TGCGCCAGCAGCTTAGTAAGACAGGATAACACGAGGTACAATGAGCAGTTCTTC. Full variable domain (missing parts from reference TRBV5-1 and TRBJ2-1): KAGVTQTPRYLIKTRGQQVTLSCSPISGHRSVSWYQQTPGQGLQFLFEYFSETQRNKGNFPGRFSGRQFSNSRSEMNVSTLELGDSALYLCASSLVRQDNTRYNEQFFGPGTRLTVL.

This chain links TRBV28 with TRBJ2-7, with 10 nucleotides matching TRBD1. The CDR3 sequence is 15 residues long. With V trimmed by 5 bases and J by 4 bases, 8 bases remained unmatched. Germline loops: CDR1 MDHEN, CDR2 SYDVKM. CDR3 nucleotide sequence: TGTGCCAGCAGTCGACCGGGACAGGGGATGTACGAGCAGTACTTC. This encodes CASSRPGQGMYEQYF.

The rearrangement joins TRBV28 to TRBJ1-5, with D maybe TRBD1 (5 bases). The germline gives CDR1 MDHEN, CDR2 SYDVKM. This CDR3 contains 16 residues. V shed 6 bases and J shed 5 bases, with 20 bases lying between them. CDR3 loop: CASRPLMGVGYQPQHF. CDR3 in DNA: TGTGCCAGCAGACCACTAATGGGGGTCGGGTATCAGCCCCAGCATTTT.

V gene TRBV28 combines with J gene TRBJ1-1; the D is unclear. This CDR3 spans 13 amino acids. CDR1 and CDR2 from the germline V gene are MDHEN and SYDVKM. Between the trimmed V and J ends, which lost 11 bases and 0 bases, there was a span of 13 bases. The CDR3 DNA sequence: TGTGCCGGAAGGCAGGCCCTGAACACTGAAGCTTTCTTT. It yields the protein CAGRQALNTEAFF. The full variable domain, its missing parts supplied by reference TRBV28 and TRBJ1-1, is DVKVTQSSRYLVKRTGEKVFLECVQDMDHENMFWYRQDPGLGLRLIYFSYDVKMKEKGDIPEGYSVSREKKERFSLILESASTNQTSMYLCAGRQALNTEAFFGQGTRLTVV.

The chain employs TRBV6-5 and TRBJ2-7; 9 nucleotides line up with TRBD1. The CDR3 runs to 16 residues. CDR1 and CDR2 from the germline V gene are MNHEY and SVGAGI. Unmatched junction bases numbered 4, after V lost 0 bases and J lost 1 base. CDR3 sequence (DNA): TGTGCCAGCAGTTACTCAAGGACAGGGGAATCCTACGAGCAGTACTTC. As protein: CASSYSRTGESYEQYF.

V and J are TRBV25-1 and TRBJ2-1; D gene unclear. V lost 7 bases and J lost 2, with 3 bases in between. Per germline, CDR1 MGHDK and CDR2 SYGVNS. The CDR3 contains 11 residues. The CDR3, as DNA: TGTGCCAGCACCACCTACAATGAGCAGTTCTTC. Translation: CASTTYNEQFF. Based on the CDR3 plus reference TRBV25-1 and TRBJ2-1, the full variable domain is EADIYQTPRYLVIGTGKKITLECSQTMGHDKMYWYQQDPGMELHLIHYSYGVNSTEKGDLSSESTVSRIRTEHFPLTLESARPSHTSQYLCASTTYNEQFFGPGTRLTVL.

The chain combines TRBV27 with TRBJ1-5, with D possibly being TRBD1 (5 bases). Trimming pared 6 bases from V and 7 bases from J, leaving 13 bases between. Germline V lookup: CDR1 MNHEY, CDR2 SMNVEV (reference sequence). The CDR3 sequence is 13 residues long. In DNA, the CDR3 is TGTGCCAGCAGCTGGGGGTACGGACAGCCCCAGCATTTT. Amino acid sequence: CASSWGYGQPQHF.

This chain links TRBV5-4 with TRBJ2-7; maybe TRBD2 (5 bases). V gave up 5 bases and J gave up 4 bases, with 16 bases separating them. Germline CDR1 is SGHNT and CDR2 is YYREEE (reference sequence). The CDR3 is made up of 14 amino acids. CDR3 nucleotides: TGTGCCAGCAGAATTGGGCTAGCAGGTTACGAGCAGTACTTC. This gives the protein CASRIGLAGYEQYF.

V gene TRBV4-3 combines with J gene TRBJ2-3; 7 bases line up with TRBD2. J was trimmed by 6 bases and V by 8 bases; bases with no gene match: 11. This CDR3 has 14 amino acids. Germline lookup yields CDR1 LGHNA and CDR2 YSLEER. The DNA of the CDR3 is TGCGCCAGCTCCCTGGGAGGGACTTTTGATACGCAGTATTTT. Translated: CASSLGGTFDTQYF.